Presented here are 5 T cell receptor beta chains from one specimen sequenced in a study of T cell clones after liver transplantation. Repertoires were generated with immunoSEQ multiplex PCR, while TCRdb's copy carries only in-frame clones and drops some. The sample has 68,000 or so clones, about 91% seen once; the top ten hold over 0.9%. The input for sequencing was CD4+ T cells from blood, taken about 25 months after liver transplant. The receptors originated from a human patient who received a liver transplant. The graft donor may be the source of some T cells.

This chain uses TRBV4-2 with TRBJ2-1; 7 bases are shared with TRBD1. V gave up 5 bases and J gave up 10 bases; unmatched junction bases: 20. The CDR3 spans 17 residues. Germline V gives CDR1 LGHNA, CDR2 YNFKEQ. The CDR3 here is CASSAILRDSLRREQFF. CDR3 nucleotide sequence: TGTGCCAGCAGCGCGATCCTCCGGGACAGTTTAAGACGGGAGCAGTTCTTC.

The rearrangement links TRBV7-9 to TRBJ2-3; no firm D call. The CDR3 is 14 residues long. Trimming shortened V by 3 bases and J by 4 bases, and 11 bases separated the two germline ends. The germline V gene encodes CDR1 SEHNR and CDR2 FQNEAQ (reference sequence). The CDR3 nucleotides are TGTGCCAGCAGCTTCACCCGGCCCTCAGATACGCAGTATTTT. As protein: CASSFTRPSDTQYF.

The rearrangement uses TRBV2 and TRBJ2-3; D gene unclear. Trimming pared 4 bases from V and 3 bases from J, leaving 11 bases between. Germline values: CDR1 SNHLY, CDR2 FYNNEI. The CDR3 runs to 14 residues. The CDR3 spells CASSGPLSTDTQYF. The CDR3 DNA reads as TGTGCCAGCAGTGGGCCCCTCTCTACAGATACGCAGTATTTT. The variable domain in full, completed from reference TRBV2 and TRBJ2-3, reads EPEVTQTPSHQVTQMGQEVILRCVPISNHLYFYWYRQILGQKVEFLVSFYNNEISEKSEIFDDQFSVERPDGSNFTLKIRSTKLEDSAMYFCASSGPLSTDTQYFGPGTRLTVL.

The rearrangement joins TRBV29-1 to TRBJ1-4, with D perhaps TRBD1 (5 bases). Germline CDR1 and CDR2: SQVTM and ANQGSEA. Trimming cost V 4 bases and J 3 bases, with 15 bases left between them. The CDR3 sequence is 15 residues long. The CDR3 loop reads CSVAVTSRANEKLFF. The CDR3 bases are TGCAGCGTTGCGGTAACAAGCAGGGCTAATGAAAAACTGTTTTTT.

V usage is TRBV5-1 and J usage is TRBJ2-5; a weak D match, TRBD1 (7 bases). Trimming took off 3 bases at V and 1 base at J, with 19 bases between the two ends. Germline assignment: CDR1 SGHRS and CDR2 YFSETQ. This CDR3 contains 17 residues. The CDR3 sequence is CASSSGEWTGRQETQYF. DNA of the CDR3: TGCGCCAGCAGCTCGGGGGAGTGGACAGGTCGCCAAGAGACCCAGTACTTC.